The 23 T cell receptor beta chains given below trace back to one sample, sequenced in a study of T-cell reconstitution after alpha-beta-depleted transplantation in children. Unique molecular identifiers were used in preparing the TCRbeta library. TCRdb fed the PCR reads into MiXCR, producing one record per CDR3 protein. The table lists more than 45,000 distinct CDR3 sequences, around 56% of them singletons. Sequencing was performed on peripheral blood, taken before TCRalphabeta/CD19-depleted stem cell transplant. These receptors all come from a boy in the first two years of life with SCID, due to receive a stem cell transplant.

The chain has TRBV7-2 and TRBJ2-3; the match to TRBD1 covers 7 bases. This CDR3 is 15 amino acids long. Germline V gene sequence: CDR1 SGHTA, CDR2 FQGNSA. Trimming took 1 base from V and 2 from J; bases not matched to a gene: 3. The CDR3 sequence is CASSLGGQPTDTQYF. The CDR3 nucleotides are TGTGCCAGCAGCTTAGGGGGACAGCCCACAGATACGCAGTATTTT.

This chain uses TRBV29-1 with TRBJ2-5; the D call may be TRBD1 or TRBD2 (5 bases each). V lost 2 bases and J 5 bases, leaving 9 bases between the germline ends. The CDR3 covers 12 residues. Looked up from germline, CDR1 is SQVTM and CDR2 is ANQGSEA. The CDR3 reads CSVERGGETQYF. In nucleotides, the CDR3 is TGCAGCGTTGAACGGGGCGGCGAGACCCAGTACTTC.

This clonotype has more than one count but fewer than ten. Mismatch with germline at one junction end may stem from a read error. The chain has TRBV3-1 and TRBJ1-2, with TRBD1 as a possible D gene (6 bases). CDR3 length: 12 residues. CDR1 is LGHDT and CDR2 is YNNKEL in the germline V gene (reference sequence). As DNA, the CDR3 is TGTGCCAGCAGCCGGGGGGGCAGGGCGGCAACTTTC. Protein sequence: CASSRGGRAATF.

The chain links TRBV11-2 to TRBJ2-3, with D unresolved. V shed 0 bases and J shed 2 bases, with 18 bases lying between them. The germline V gene encodes CDR1 SGHAT and CDR2 FQNNGV. The CDR3 has 18 residues. The CDR3, as DNA: TGTGCCAGCAGCTTAGAGGGCCCTGGGGATTTACTCACAGATACGCAGTATTTT. It codes for CASSLEGPGDLLTDTQYF.

This sequence joins TRBV7-8 and TRBJ2-3; D unresolved. V was cut by 0 bases and J by 5 bases, with 12 bases left in between. The germline V gene encodes CDR1 SGHVS and CDR2 FQNEAQ. The length of the CDR3 is 15 residues. The CDR3 here is CASSLAHDSRDTQYF. CDR3 sequence (DNA): TGTGCCAGCAGCTTAGCGCACGACTCCCGAGATACGCAGTATTTT. Supplemented by reference TRBV7-8 and TRBJ2-3, the full variable domain reads GAGVSQSPRYKVAKRGQDVALRCDPISGHVSLFWYQQALGQGPEFLTYFQNEAQLDKSGLPSDRFFAERPEGSVSTLKIQRTQQEDSAVYLCASSLAHDSRDTQYFGPGTRLTVL.

The V and J genes are TRBV11-2 and TRBJ2-2; 9 bases line up with TRBD2. Germline CDR1 SGHAT, CDR2 FQNNGV. The CDR3 is 19 amino acids. V trimming: 2 bases; J trimming: 3 bases; junction bases outside the gene matches: 13. The chain's CDR3 is CASSLPGRTSVVHTGELFF. CDR3 DNA sequence: TGTGCCAGCAGCTTACCCGGCCGGACTAGCGTAGTCCACACCGGGGAGCTGTTTTTT.

V gene TRBV5-1 combines with J gene TRBJ2-7; 10 bases are shared with TRBD1. CDR1 is SGHRS and CDR2 is YFSETQ in the germline V gene. The trim removed 4 bases at V and 3 bases at J, leaving 4 bases unmatched. The CDR3 is made up of 14 amino acids. In nucleotides, the CDR3 is TGCGCCAGCAGCATCGGACAGGGGGTCTACGAGCAGTACTTC. Translation gives CASSIGQGVYEQYF.

This clonotype was found a few times. The rearrangement links TRBV18 to TRBJ1-3; D is uncertain. Trimming shortened V by 6 bases and J by 0 bases, and 6 bases separated the two germline ends. CDR1 is KGHSH and CDR2 is LQKENI in the germline V gene. This CDR3 has 13 residues. The CDR3 nucleotides are TGTGCCAGCTCGCCCACCTCTGGAAACACCATATATTTT. This encodes CASSPTSGNTIYF.

V gene TRBV19 combines with J gene TRBJ2-7; D is possibly TRBD2 (6 bases). V was shortened by 10 bases and J by 3 bases, with 19 bases between the two germline ends. Germline values: CDR1 LNHDA, CDR2 SQIVND (reference sequence). This CDR3 has 14 residues. The CDR3, as DNA: TGTGCCACCGCCTTGGGGGGAGGAAACTACGAGCAGTACTTC. Translating it yields CATALGGGNYEQYF.

This clonotype is medium-sized within its sample. The V gene is TRBV2, the J gene TRBJ1-2; tentative D call: TRBD1 (5 bases). The CDR3 length is 13 residues. Germline assignment: CDR1 SNHLY and CDR2 FYNNEI. Trimming took off 6 bases at V and 6 bases at J, with 14 bases between the two ends. The CDR3 protein is CASSPGGLDGYTF. As DNA, the CDR3 is TGTGCCAGCAGCCCCGGGGGGTTGGATGGCTACACCTTC.

CDR3 protein: CASSETSGGFGEQFF. CDR3 sequence (DNA): TGTGCCAGCAGTGAAACTAGCGGGGGTTTTGGTGAGCAGTTCTTC. The rearrangement joins TRBV6-1 to TRBJ2-1; 11 bases are shared with TRBD2. CDR3 size: 15 residues. The V segment lost 2 bases and the J segment 9 bases; nucleotides outside the gene matches: 6. Per germline, CDR1 MNHNS and CDR2 SASEGT.

CDR3 in amino acids: CASSLIKGNSPLHF. The CDR3 bases are TGTGCCAGCAGCTTAATTAAGGGGAATTCACCCCTCCACTTT. The V gene is TRBV7-2, the J gene TRBJ1-6, with D possibly being TRBD1 (5 bases). Germline V lookup: CDR1 SGHTA, CDR2 FQGNSA. CDR3 length: 14 residues. Trimming took off 2 bases at V and 7 bases at J, with 9 bases between the two ends.

This clonotype was detected a few times. The V call is TRBV18, the J call TRBJ2-5, with TRBD2 identical over 9 bases. Germline CDR1 is KGHSH and CDR2 is LQKENI. The length of the CDR3 is 18 residues. V shed 6 bases, J shed 2 bases, and the junction held 16 bases outside the gene matches. The CDR3 loop is CASSQNPLAGRPQETQYF. In nucleotides, the CDR3 is TGTGCCAGCTCTCAAAATCCTCTAGCGGGGAGACCACAAGAGACCCAGTACTTC.

Ten or more counts support this clonotype. The chain uses TRBV24-1 and TRBJ2-3; tentatively, D is TRBD1 (6 bases). The CDR3 is made up of 15 amino acids. With 6 bases removed from V and 4 bases from J, the gap between germline ends came to 16 bases. Germline-derived CDR1 and CDR2 are KGHDR and SFDVKD. CDR3 amino acids: CATSSAQGGPDTQYF. The CDR3 DNA is TGTGCCACCAGTTCCGCACAGGGCGGCCCAGATACGCAGTATTTT.

The chain employs TRBV21-1 and TRBJ2-4; the table's TRBD1 call for D was not verified on the DNA. TRBV21-1 has pseudogene status. CDR3 length: 11 amino acids. This chain's CDR3 is CASSKEETADF. The DNA for the CDR3 is TGTGCCAGCAGCAAAGAAGAGACAGCTGACTTC.

The chain carries TRBV3-1 and TRBJ2-1; 9 bases fit TRBD2. V lost 3 bases, J lost 7 bases, and 10 bases stayed unmatched. This CDR3 comprises 16 residues. Germline loops: CDR1 LGHDT, CDR2 YNNKEL (reference sequence). CDR3 in amino acids: CASSQGPSGVLNEQFF. CDR3 DNA sequence: TGTGCCAGCAGCCAGGGACCTAGCGGGGTCCTTAATGAGCAGTTCTTC.

V gene TRBV5-5 combines with J gene TRBJ2-2, with D perhaps TRBD2 (5 bases). The CDR3 covers 16 residues. The ends were cut back, 0 bases at V and 1 base at J, with 10 bases in the middle. Per the germline V gene, CDR1 is SGHKS and CDR2 is YYEKEE (reference sequence). The CDR3 nucleotides read TGTGCCAGCAGCTTGGGGCCCGGGAAGAACACCGGGGAGCTGTTTTTT. It is translated as CASSLGPGKNTGELFF.

The J gene is TRBJ2-2, the V gene TRBV5-1; D ambiguous. CDR1 and CDR2 from the germline V gene are SGHRS and YFSETQ. The CDR3 contains 14 residues. V shed 4 bases and J shed 3 bases, with 10 bases lying between them. CDR3 in amino acids: CASSPILDTGELFF. DNA for the CDR3: TGCGCCAGCAGCCCTATTTTGGACACCGGGGAGCTGTTTTTT.

In this sample, this clonotype turned up a few times. The rearrangement links TRBV12-3 or TRBV12-4 to TRBJ2-1; 11 bases are a match to TRBD2. J was trimmed by 6 bases and V by 6 bases; bases with no gene match: 7. CDR3 length: 15 amino acids. This chain's CDR3 is CASRVAGGLPNEQFF. The CDR3 DNA sequence: TGTGCCAGCAGGGTAGCGGGGGGGCTACCCAATGAGCAGTTCTTC.

This clonotype was counted only a few times. The chain employs TRBV11-2 and TRBJ2-5, with 13 bases lining up with TRBD2. Germline lookup yields CDR1 SGHAT and CDR2 FQNNGV. V lost 5 bases, J lost 6 bases, and 18 bases stayed unmatched. This CDR3 contains 19 residues. This chain's CDR3 is CASSDPGTSGGARTKTQYF. The CDR3 DNA follows: TGTGCCAGCAGCGACCCCGGAACTAGCGGGGGGGCCCGGACCAAGACCCAGTACTTC.

This clonotype was seen at least ten times. The chain links TRBV4-3 to TRBJ2-3; D is unclear. Germline lookup yields CDR1 LGHNA and CDR2 YSLEER. This CDR3 spans 14 amino acids. Trimming removed 5 bases at V and 2 bases at J, with 11 bases between. The CDR3: CASSDGSPTDTQYF. In DNA form, the CDR3 reads TGCGCCAGCAGCGATGGCAGCCCCACAGATACGCAGTATTTT.

V usage is TRBV9 and J usage is TRBJ2-2; 7 bases line up with TRBD2. Germline V gene sequence: CDR1 SGDLS, CDR2 YYNGEE. The junction had 6 bases not matched to a gene; V was cut back by 0 bases and J by 7 bases. This CDR3 region has 15 residues. CDR3 coding DNA: TGTGCCAGCAGCGTAGTCGGGGGGTATGTCGGGGAGCTGTTTTTT. Protein: CASSVVGGYVGELFF.

The table lists this clonotype with a few counts. This chain links TRBV7-9 with TRBJ2-7; 11 bases map to TRBD1. Germline V gives CDR1 SEHNR, CDR2 FQNEAQ (reference sequence). V lost 5 bases to trimming and J lost 7 bases; unmatched junction nucleotides: 10. The CDR3 sequence is 15 residues long. The CDR3 sequence is CASSLTGTGGEEQYF. The CDR3 region has the DNA TGTGCCAGCAGCCTAACGGGGACAGGGGGAGAGGAGCAGTACTTC.